The rows below give T cell receptor beta chains drawn from one sample of a study of persistence of HIV-infected CD4 T cells. Method: immunoSEQ multiplex PCR; TCRdb's copy keeps in-frame clones and lacks some. The repertoire consists of about 17,000 clones, with almost 65% occurring once and the leading ten covering about 8%. Antigen specificity for these receptors is unknown. This sample comprised CD4+ T cells sorted from PBMCs after approximately 20-hour stimulation, obtained from a patient who received antiretroviral therapy. The receptors were gathered from an adult woman with HIV who was CMV-seropositive. Both conserved end residues are part of each CDR3. D genes are given only for firm matches. Clone size, where shown, is once, few, many, or a class for clones that have expanded.

v_gene: TRBV2; j_gene: TRBJ1-4; d_gene: TRBD1; len: 15; abundance: -; CDR3nt: TGTGCCAGCAGTGGCAGGGGGGGCACGGTCGAAAAACTGTTTTTT; CDR3aa: CASSGRGGTVEKLFF
v_gene: TRBV30; j_gene: TRBJ2-7; d_gene: TRBD2; len: 14; abundance: -; CDR3nt: TGTGCCTGGAGTTTCGGGGGGGATGCCTACGAGCAGTACTTC; CDR3aa: CAWSFGGDAYEQYF
v_gene: TRBV2; j_gene: TRBJ1-6; d_gene: -; len: 13; abundance: -; CDR3nt: TGTGCCAGCAGTGAAAGGAGCGATTCACCCCTCCACTTT; CDR3aa: CASSERSDSPLHF
v_gene: TRBV7-3; j_gene: TRBJ1-6; d_gene: -; len: 13; abundance: -; CDR3nt: TGTGCCAGCAGGGAATTCGATAATTCACCCCTCCACTTT; CDR3aa: CASREFDNSPLHF
v_gene: TRBV9; j_gene: TRBJ1-4; d_gene: -; len: 16; abundance: -; CDR3nt: TGTGCCAGCAGCGCCTCCGGGGGGGGTTCTAACGAAAAACTGTTTTTT; CDR3aa: CASSASGGGSNEKLFF
v_gene: TRBV5-1; j_gene: TRBJ1-1; d_gene: -; len: 14; abundance: once; CDR3nt: TGCGCCAGCAGCCCAGCTCCGGGAAGGACTGAAGCTTTCTTT; CDR3aa: CASSPAPGRTEAFF
v_gene: TRBV5-1; j_gene: TRBJ1-3; d_gene: -; len: 14; abundance: few; CDR3nt: TGCGCCAGCAGTCCCGGGACGAACCTGAACACCATATATTTT; CDR3aa: CASSPGTNLNTIYF
v_gene: TRBV6-5; j_gene: TRBJ1-3; d_gene: -; len: 12; abundance: medium-sized; CDR3nt: TGTGCCAGCAGTTACGTGGGAGGCACCATATATTTT; CDR3aa: CASSYVGGTIYF
v_gene: TRBV5-4; j_gene: TRBJ1-2; d_gene: -; len: 16; abundance: -; CDR3nt: TGTGCCAGCAGCTCCCGGCTTGGGGGCAATAACTATGGCTACACCTTC; CDR3aa: CASSSRLGGNNYGYTF
v_gene: TRBV3-1/TRBV3-2; j_gene: TRBJ1-2; d_gene: -; len: 15; abundance: few; CDR3nt: TGTGCCAGCAGCCAAAGGAGCTTGCCTTTCTATGGCTACACCTTC; CDR3aa: CASSQRSLPFYGYTF
v_gene: TRBV5-1; j_gene: TRBJ1-3; d_gene: -; len: 15; abundance: few; CDR3nt: TGCGCCAGCAGACCCCTTCGGGACTCTGGAAACACCATATATTTT; CDR3aa: CASRPLRDSGNTIYF
v_gene: TRBV9; j_gene: TRBJ1-3; d_gene: -; len: 16; abundance: -; CDR3nt: TGTGCCAGCAGCTTCGGTTTGAGGAAGGCTGGAAACACCATATATTTT; CDR3aa: CASSFGLRKAGNTIYF
v_gene: TRBV5-1; j_gene: TRBJ2-5; d_gene: -; len: 12; abundance: -; CDR3nt: TGCGCCAGCAGCTCCAGTGGGGAGACCCAGTACTTC; CDR3aa: CASSSSGETQYF
v_gene: TRBV6-5; j_gene: TRBJ1-1; d_gene: -; len: 13; abundance: few; CDR3nt: TGTGCCAGCCTTGGGCTTATAGGGACTGAAGCTTTCTTT; CDR3aa: CASLGLIGTEAFF
v_gene: TRBV27; j_gene: TRBJ1-2; d_gene: TRBD1; len: 15; abundance: -; CDR3nt: TGTGCCAGCAAGAAACAGACAGGGGGTGGCTATGGCTACACCTTC; CDR3aa: CASKKQTGGGYGYTF
v_gene: TRBV9; j_gene: TRBJ2-1; d_gene: TRBD1; len: 15; abundance: -; CDR3nt: TGTGCCAGCAGCTCTACCGGGACAGGGTACGATGAGCAGTTCTTC; CDR3aa: CASSSTGTGYDEQFF
v_gene: TRBV7-8; j_gene: TRBJ1-2; d_gene: -; len: 15; abundance: -; CDR3nt: TGTGCCAGCAGCCCGCGGGACACCGCCGGTTATGGCTACACCTTC; CDR3aa: CASSPRDTAGYGYTF
v_gene: TRBV6-6; j_gene: TRBJ1-2; d_gene: -; len: 12; abundance: once; CDR3nt: TGTGCCAGCACAGAGGGAGTTAGGAGTTACACCTTC; CDR3aa: CASTEGVRSYTF
v_gene: TRBV3-1/TRBV3-2; j_gene: TRBJ1-2; d_gene: -; len: 13; abundance: -; CDR3nt: TGTGCCAGCAGCCAAGATACCCTCTATGGCTACACCTTC; CDR3aa: CASSQDTLYGYTF